This note documents a single T cell receptor (beta chain) sequence. It has no known antigen specificity. No much larger clonotype is one base removed from it; base qualities were not supplied. The immunoSEQ hsTCRB v3.0 assay was used at survey level resolution to sequence the TRB variable region. A depth of about 40,000-50,000 T-cell genomes per sample was targeted for TRB sequencing. TRB libraries were pooled and sequenced on an Illumina MiSeq using a v3 150-cycle kit. The paper's processing steps were these. Repertoire analysis was performed in R inside a reproducible Nextflow workflow that covered QC, data transformation and analysis. LymphoSeq2, an R package for exploring AIRR-Seq data, was used to implement custom analyses. A few samples that yielded fewer than 5000 total TRB sequences were excluded, so that approximately 200 HIV repertoires were analyzed. Among the 180 or so HIV repertoires that were kept, roughly 58 were collected before ART initiation and under 150 were collected after ART initiation. Each repertoire was downsampled to 5000 TRB nucleotide sequences, and summary statistics were averaged across 100 downsampling iterations. TRB sequences were retained for analysis only if CDR3 regions of at least seven amino acids were present. Diversity was measured with a Shannon entropy-derived clonality score and the Gini coefficient. In the repertoire networks, any two of the top 5000 CDR3 amino acid sequences were connected whenever the two sequences differed by an edit distance of one. Antigen specificity groups and MHC restriction were predicted for TRB CDR3 amino acid sequences with GLIPH2. Known CMV, EBV, HIV or tissue antigen associations were flagged by matching CDR3 amino acid sequences against VDJdb and McPAS-TCR. Pre-ART, post-ART and control groups were compared with Wilcoxon signed-rank tests and Holm-Bonferroni correction. TCRdb re-hosts the immuneACCESS table, in-frame sequences only. Its copies lack some clones; in the studies checked, an unresolved V gene accounts for under half of them, and the cause for the rest is not known. From that table come the V and J calls and clone size; the DNA was used to work out D and trimming. The sample contains over 35,000 clones, roughly 80% of them found a single time. The ten largest clones capture more than 4.5% of the sample.

This record comes from a study of long-term antiretroviral therapy in people with HIV (dated by TCRdb to 2022 to 2024). General notes on the study: Collection of the earliest samples took place about a decade ahead of the 2015 WHO recommendation for immediate ART, at a time when ART was typically delayed until CD4 counts fell. Whether ART initiation and durable HIV suppression were associated with changes in peripheral blood TRB repertoire composition and diversity was tested in a retrospective serial study. The cohort contributed about 200 cryopreserved PBMC samples from a few dozen adults with confirmed HIV infection, collected serially over a mean of approximately six years (range 1-12). Of the roughly 31 participants with HIV, about a dozen were female. No cross-contamination during QIAcube processing was shown when test extractions of a monoclonal T-cell line were performed alongside a few dozen polyclonal samples.

CDR1 and CDR2 are drawn from the germline V gene: LGHNA, YSLEER. At the junction V is shortened by 1 base and J by 7 bases; bases outside the gene matches: 7. Inclusive of the bounding cysteine and phenylalanine, the CDR3 is 15 residues long. Here the CDR3 DNA is all that survives: 45 bases in frame from base 1. Paper-wide results and their limitations: Because cell numbers in pre-ART samples were limited, unsorted PBMC were profiled instead of sorted CD4+ and CD8+ T cells. At every time point, the repertoire was dominated by expanded TRB clones first identified before ART initiation, although this dominance fluctuated and, in many PLHIV, declined after ART. HIV repertoires had narrower CDR3 length ranges than controls, and the network structure suggested an antigen-experienced repertoire that shifted only slightly toward naive after ART. Since PBMC availability was limited, sequencing covered only the TCR beta chain, with no alpha chain pairing. The samples were dated from about 2004 to 2018, and the ART regimens that were used may be less effective than current ART regimens. A significant increase in TRB diversity was found to be associated with ART initiation, although TRB diversity was observed to remain significantly below that of transplant donor controls even after long-term ART. No data were available on ART adherence, viral resistance or therapy changes, limiting inferences about post-ART repertoire changes.

Inclusion was restricted to participants for whom at least one PBMC sample before ART initiation and at least two post-ART samples were available. All participants with HIV were treated in the United States of America. Before DNA extraction, cryopreserved samples of 1-10 million PBMC were thawed and washed. At the time of the earliest PBMC sample for each participant with HIV, ages ranged from roughly 23 to 55 years. Per participant, PBMC samples came from 1-4 timepoints prior to ART initiation and 2-8 timepoints following ART initiation, for a median of 7 samples. For every participant, serial HIV viral load, CD4+ T-cell count, ART history and demographic data were obtained. Genomic DNA was extracted from unsorted PBMC with a Qiagen kit on a QIAcube, with processing performed in batches of 12 samples.

This clonotype was sampled from a man aged 18 to 30 with HIV. Sequenced material: unsorted PBMCs, taken 1.5 years after starting antiretroviral therapy. The rearrangement joined TRBV4-3 to TRBJ2-7; 10 central bases correspond to TRBD1. The DNA sequence is as follows: TGCGCCAGCAGCCAAGGCCAGACAGGGGGCGAGGAGCAGTACTTC. This sequence encodes CASSQGQTGGEEQYF.